One T cell receptor beta chain is described in this entry. This clone has a single count. There is no known antigen for this receptor. Base qualities are not at hand, and no much larger clone is one base apart. The donors were included in the validation cohort of over a hundred subjects, a group kept apart from the approximately 650-subject first cohort. Per the germline V gene (reference sequence), SGHKS is the CDR1 and YYEKEE is the CDR2. Spanning cysteine to phenylalanine, the CDR3 consists of 17 amino acids. Here the CDR3 DNA is all that survives: 51 bases in frame from base 1. V is cut back by 0 bases and J by 8 bases, with 15 bases in the junction unmatched. The method behind the library was the immunoSEQ multiplex PCR assay. The study's own analysis went as follows. A statistical classification framework was built to diagnose cytomegalovirus status from the catalog of TCR beta chain sequences. The source is immuneACCESS, and TCRdb retained only in-frame sequences with V and J called. Part of the clones is not carried over; for the studies checked, unresolved V genes explain less than half of this, and the remainder is unexplained. V and J calls and clone size are copied from that table; D and trimming were computed from the DNA. The sample data list about 130,000 clones, and roughly 95% of these were observed just once. The top ten hold around 1.7% of the sample.

The data were obtained in a study of cytomegalovirus exposure and HLA in healthy donors (dated by TCRdb to about 2017). Background on the whole study: A later analysis indicated that the 95 to 150 validation repertoires were generated on the platform also employed for the 650 to 850 repertoires of the first cohort. The study was designed to test whether signatures of past pathogen exposure could be identified by cataloging public T cell receptors. Along with the 666-subject first cohort, a separate validation cohort of over a hundred different subjects was used. High-throughput TCR immunosequencing, statistical association of individual TCRs with disease status, and machine learning were combined to predict cytomegalovirus infection status.

Overall results and qualifications from the work: A total of 164 TCR beta chains were listed by the study as associated with cytomegalovirus. A later analysis had no HLA typing for the validation cohort, so co-occurrence there was scored across all 130 or so repertoires. Across donors, most TCR sequences were observed very rarely, whereas some public TCRs were present in many individuals. In vitro tests confirmed that a few of the cytomegalovirus-associated TCR beta chains recognize cytomegalovirus antigens. Cytomegalovirus status was reported to be diagnosed by the classifier with high specificity and sensitivity in both the original and validation cohorts. It was suggested by the authors that the approach could potentially be generalized to other disease states and immunological phenotypes. Subsequent analysis determined that TCRs grouped into clusters in the first cohort also showed a tendency toward co-occurrence across the roughly 110 validation repertoires, and roughly 95% of cluster scores exceeded 0.

This receptor was identified in a young man in good health and CMV-seronegative. This receptor chain uses TRBV5-5 and TRBJ1-2, and TRBD1 matches 8 of the central bases. Material: PBMCs. The encoded CDR3 is CASSLEPLRQGLRGYTF. The sequenced DNA: TGTGCCAGCAGCTTGGAGCCCCTTAGACAGGGGCTACGGGGCTACACCTTC.